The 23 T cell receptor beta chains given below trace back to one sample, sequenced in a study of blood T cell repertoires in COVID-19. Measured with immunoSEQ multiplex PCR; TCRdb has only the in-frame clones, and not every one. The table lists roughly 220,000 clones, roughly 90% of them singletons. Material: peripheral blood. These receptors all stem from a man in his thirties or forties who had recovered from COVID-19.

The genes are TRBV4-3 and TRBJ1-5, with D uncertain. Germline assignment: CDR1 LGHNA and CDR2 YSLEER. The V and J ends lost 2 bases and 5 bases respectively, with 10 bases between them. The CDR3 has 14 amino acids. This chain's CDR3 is CASSQKRADQPQHF. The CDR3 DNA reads TGCGCCAGCAGCCAAAAGAGGGCGGATCAGCCCCAGCATTTT.

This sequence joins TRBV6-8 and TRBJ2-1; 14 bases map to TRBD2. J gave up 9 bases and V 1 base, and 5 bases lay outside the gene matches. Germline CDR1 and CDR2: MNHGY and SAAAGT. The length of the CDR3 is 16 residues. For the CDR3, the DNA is TGTGCCAGCAGTTACTGGACTAGCGGGGGGAATGGTGAGCAGTTCTTC. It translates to CASSYWTSGGNGEQFF.

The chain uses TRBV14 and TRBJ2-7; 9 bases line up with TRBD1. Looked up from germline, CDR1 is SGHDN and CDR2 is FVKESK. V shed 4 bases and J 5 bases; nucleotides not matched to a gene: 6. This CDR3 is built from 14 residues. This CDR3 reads CASSPGTGLHEQYF. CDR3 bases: TGTGCCAGCAGCCCCGGGACAGGGCTCCACGAGCAGTACTTC.

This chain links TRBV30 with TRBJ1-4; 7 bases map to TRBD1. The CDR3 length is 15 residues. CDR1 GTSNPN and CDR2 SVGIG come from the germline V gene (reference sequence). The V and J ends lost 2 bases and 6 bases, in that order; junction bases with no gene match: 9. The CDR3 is CAWSRFGGGHEKLFF. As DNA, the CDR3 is TGTGCCTGGAGTCGGTTCGGAGGGGGCCATGAAAAACTGTTTTTT. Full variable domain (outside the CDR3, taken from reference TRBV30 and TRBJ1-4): SQTIHQWPATLVQPVGSPLSLECTVEGTSNPNLYWYRQAAGRGLQLLFYSVGIGQISSEVPQNLSASRPQDRQFILSSKKLLLSDSGFYLCAWSRFGGGHEKLFFGSGTQLSVL.

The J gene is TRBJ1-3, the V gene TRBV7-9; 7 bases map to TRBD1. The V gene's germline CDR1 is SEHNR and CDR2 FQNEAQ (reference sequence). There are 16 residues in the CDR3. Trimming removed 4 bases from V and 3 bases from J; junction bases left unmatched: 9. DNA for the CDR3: TGTGCCAGCAGCTATACACAGGGGTTCGTTGGAAACACCATATATTTT. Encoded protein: CASSYTQGFVGNTIYF. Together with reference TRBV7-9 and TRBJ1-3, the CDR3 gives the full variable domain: DTGVSQNPRHKITKRGQNVTFRCDPISEHNRLYWYRQTLGQGPEFLTYFQNEAQLEKSRLLSDRFSAERPKGSFSTLEIQRTEQGDSAMYLCASSYTQGFVGNTIYFGEGSWLTVV.

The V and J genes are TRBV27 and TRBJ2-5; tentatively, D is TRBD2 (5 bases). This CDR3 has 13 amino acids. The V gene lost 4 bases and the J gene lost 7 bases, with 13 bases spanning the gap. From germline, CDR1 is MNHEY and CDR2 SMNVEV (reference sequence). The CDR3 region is CASSSDYRRTQYF. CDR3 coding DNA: TGTGCCAGCAGTTCAGACTACCGCCGGACCCAGTACTTC.

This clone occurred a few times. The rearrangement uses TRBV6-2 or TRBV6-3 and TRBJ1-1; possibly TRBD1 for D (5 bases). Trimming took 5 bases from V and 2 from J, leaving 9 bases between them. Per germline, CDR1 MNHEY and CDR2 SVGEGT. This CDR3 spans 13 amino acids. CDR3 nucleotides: TGTGCCAGCAGTGAGACAGAAAACACTGAAGCTTTCTTT. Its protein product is CASSETENTEAFF.

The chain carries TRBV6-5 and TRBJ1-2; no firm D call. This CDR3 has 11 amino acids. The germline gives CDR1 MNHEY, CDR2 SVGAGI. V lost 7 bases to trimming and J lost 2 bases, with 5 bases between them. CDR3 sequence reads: CASKTNYGYTF. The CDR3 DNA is TGTGCCAGCAAAACAAACTATGGCTACACCTTC.

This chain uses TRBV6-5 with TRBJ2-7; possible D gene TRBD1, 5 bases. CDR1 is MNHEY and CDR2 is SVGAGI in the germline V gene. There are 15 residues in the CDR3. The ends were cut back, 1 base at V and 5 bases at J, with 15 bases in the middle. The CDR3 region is CASSYFRALSNEQYF. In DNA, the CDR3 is TGTGCCAGCAGTTACTTCAGGGCCCTTTCCAACGAGCAGTACTTC.

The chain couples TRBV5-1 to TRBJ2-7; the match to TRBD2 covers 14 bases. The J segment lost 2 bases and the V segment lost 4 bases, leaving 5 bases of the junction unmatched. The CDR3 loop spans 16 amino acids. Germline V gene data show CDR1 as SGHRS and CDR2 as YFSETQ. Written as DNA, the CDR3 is TGCGCCAGCAGCAACGCGACTAGCGGGGGGGCCTACGAGCAGTACTTC. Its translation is CASSNATSGGAYEQYF.

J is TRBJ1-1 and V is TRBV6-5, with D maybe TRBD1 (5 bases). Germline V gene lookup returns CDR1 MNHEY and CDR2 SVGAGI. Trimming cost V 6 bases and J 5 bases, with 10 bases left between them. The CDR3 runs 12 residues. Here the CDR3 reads CASSVGGTEAFF. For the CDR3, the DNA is TGTGCCAGCAGCGTCGGGGGAACTGAAGCTTTCTTT.

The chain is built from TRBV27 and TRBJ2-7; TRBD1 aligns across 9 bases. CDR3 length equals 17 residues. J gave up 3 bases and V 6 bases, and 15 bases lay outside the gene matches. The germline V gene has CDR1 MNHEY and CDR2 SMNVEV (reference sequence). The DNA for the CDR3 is TGTGCCAGCAGCACAACCCTACCGGGACAGGGCTTCTACGAGCAGTACTTC. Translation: CASSTTLPGQGFYEQYF.

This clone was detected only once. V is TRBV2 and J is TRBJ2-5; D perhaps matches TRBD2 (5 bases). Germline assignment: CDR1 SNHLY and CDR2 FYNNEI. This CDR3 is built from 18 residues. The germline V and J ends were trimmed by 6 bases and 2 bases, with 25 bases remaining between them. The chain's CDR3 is CASSVSPVVEDRQETQYF. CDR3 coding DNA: TGTGCCAGCAGCGTTAGCCCCGTAGTGGAGGATCGGCAAGAGACCCAGTACTTC.

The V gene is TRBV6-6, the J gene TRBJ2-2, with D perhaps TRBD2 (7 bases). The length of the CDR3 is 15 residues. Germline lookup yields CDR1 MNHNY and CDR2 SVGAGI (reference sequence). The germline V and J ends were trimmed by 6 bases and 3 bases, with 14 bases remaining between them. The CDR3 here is CASRIGGPHTGELFF. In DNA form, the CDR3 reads TGTGCCAGCAGGATCGGGGGGCCCCACACCGGGGAGCTGTTTTTT.

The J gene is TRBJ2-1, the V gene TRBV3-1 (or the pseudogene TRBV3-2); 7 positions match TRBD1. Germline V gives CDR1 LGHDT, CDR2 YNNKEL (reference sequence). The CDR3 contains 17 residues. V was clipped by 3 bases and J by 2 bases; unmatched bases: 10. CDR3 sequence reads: CASSQGQPVITYNEQFF. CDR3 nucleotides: TGTGCCAGCAGCCAGGGACAGCCTGTTATCACCTACAATGAGCAGTTCTTC.

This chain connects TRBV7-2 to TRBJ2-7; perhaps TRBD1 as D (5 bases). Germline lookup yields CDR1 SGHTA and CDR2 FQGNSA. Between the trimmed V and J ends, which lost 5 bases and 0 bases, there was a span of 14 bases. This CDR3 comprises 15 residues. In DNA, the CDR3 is TGTGCCAGCAGCCCATGGGCAGGGATCTCCTACGAGCAGTACTTC. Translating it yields CASSPWAGISYEQYF.

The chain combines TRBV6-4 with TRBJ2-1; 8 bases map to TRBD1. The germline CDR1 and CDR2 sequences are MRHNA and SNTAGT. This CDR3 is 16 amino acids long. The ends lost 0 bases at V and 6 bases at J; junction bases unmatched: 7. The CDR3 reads CASSDSSRQGTNEQFF. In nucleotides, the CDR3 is TGTGCCAGCAGTGACTCGTCGAGACAGGGGACCAATGAGCAGTTCTTC.

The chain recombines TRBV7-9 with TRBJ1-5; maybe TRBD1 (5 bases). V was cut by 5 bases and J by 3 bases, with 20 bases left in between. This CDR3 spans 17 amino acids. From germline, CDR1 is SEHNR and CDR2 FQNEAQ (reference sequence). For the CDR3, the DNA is TGTGCCAGCAGCCCGTCCTCGGGAGGGGTCGACAATCAGCCCCAGCATTTT. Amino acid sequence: CASSPSSGGVDNQPQHF. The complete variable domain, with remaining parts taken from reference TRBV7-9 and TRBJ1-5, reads DTGVSQNPRHKITKRGQNVTFRCDPISEHNRLYWYRQTLGQGPEFLTYFQNEAQLEKSRLLSDRFSAERPKGSFSTLEIQRTEQGDSAMYLCASSPSSGGVDNQPQHFGDGTRLSIL.

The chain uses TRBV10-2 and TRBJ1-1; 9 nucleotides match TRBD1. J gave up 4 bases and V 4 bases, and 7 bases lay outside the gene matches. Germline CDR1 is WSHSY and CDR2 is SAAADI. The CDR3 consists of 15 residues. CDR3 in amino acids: CASSGRTGAGTEAFF. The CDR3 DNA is TGCGCCAGCAGTGGTCGGACAGGGGCAGGCACTGAAGCTTTCTTT.

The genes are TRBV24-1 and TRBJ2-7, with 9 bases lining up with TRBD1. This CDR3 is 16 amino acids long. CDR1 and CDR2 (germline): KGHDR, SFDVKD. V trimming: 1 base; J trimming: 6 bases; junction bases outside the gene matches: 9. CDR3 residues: CATSDFGGTGTGEQYF. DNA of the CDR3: TGTGCCACCAGTGATTTCGGCGGGACAGGGACAGGCGAGCAGTACTTC.

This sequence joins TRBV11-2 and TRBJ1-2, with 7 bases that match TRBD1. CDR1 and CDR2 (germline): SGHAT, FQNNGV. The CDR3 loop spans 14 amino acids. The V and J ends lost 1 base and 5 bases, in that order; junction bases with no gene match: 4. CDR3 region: CASSLGGGQYGYTF. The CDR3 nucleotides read TGTGCCAGCAGCTTAGGAGGGGGACAGTATGGCTACACCTTC.

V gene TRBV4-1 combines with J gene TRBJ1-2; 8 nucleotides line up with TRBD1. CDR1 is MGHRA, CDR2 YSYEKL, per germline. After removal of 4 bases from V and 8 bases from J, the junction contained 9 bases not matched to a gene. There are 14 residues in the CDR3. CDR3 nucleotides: TGCGCCAGCAGCCCTGCCCAGGGGGCCCCCGGCTACACCTTC. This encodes CASSPAQGAPGYTF.

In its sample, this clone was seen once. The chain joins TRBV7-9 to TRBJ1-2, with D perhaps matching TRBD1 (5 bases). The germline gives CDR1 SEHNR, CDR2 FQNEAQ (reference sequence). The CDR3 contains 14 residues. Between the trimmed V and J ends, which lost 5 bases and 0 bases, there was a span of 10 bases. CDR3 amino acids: CASSGTGSNYGYTF. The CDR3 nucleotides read TGTGCCAGCAGCGGTACAGGTTCTAACTATGGCTACACCTTC.